This note documents a single TCR beta chain sequence. Only in-frame clones appear in the TCRdb table, and some are missing; sequencing was by immunoSEQ multiplex PCR. The sample includes a few hundred thousand clones, about nine tenths of them seen just once. This entry is derived from a study of shared clonotypes between healthy human individuals. Germline CDR1 SGHNT, CDR2 YYREEE (reference sequence). The CDR3 runs to 13 residues. Between the trimmed V and J ends, which lost 1 base and 4 bases, there was a span of 8 bases. This sequence joins TRBV5-4 and TRBJ1-1; D remains unclear. The clonotype originates from a man aged 18 to 30 in good health. What was sequenced was memory CD8+ T cells sorted from blood. Subset indicated: CD45RO+ cells pooled with CCR7-negative TemRA cells. As DNA, the CDR3 is TGTGCCAGCAGCTTGTTCAGCTCCACTGAAGCTTTCTTT. This encodes CASSLFSSTEAFF.